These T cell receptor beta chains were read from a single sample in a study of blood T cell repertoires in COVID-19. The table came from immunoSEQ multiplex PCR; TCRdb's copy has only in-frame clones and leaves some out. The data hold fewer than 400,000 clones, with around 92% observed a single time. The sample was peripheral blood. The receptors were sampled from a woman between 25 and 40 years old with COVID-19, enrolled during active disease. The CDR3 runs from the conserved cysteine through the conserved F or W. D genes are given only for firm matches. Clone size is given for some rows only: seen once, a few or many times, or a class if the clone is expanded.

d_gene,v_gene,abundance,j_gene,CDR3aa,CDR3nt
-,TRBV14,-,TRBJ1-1,CASSQDQGVLAFF,TGTGCCAGCAGCCAAGATCAAGGGGTTCTAGCTTTCTTT
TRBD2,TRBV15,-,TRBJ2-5,CATSRVRAGGPQETQYF,TGTGCCACCAGCAGAGTAAGGGCGGGGGGGCCCCAAGAGACCCAGTACTTC
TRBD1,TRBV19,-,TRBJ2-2,CASSPGGWPGELFF,TGTGCCAGTAGTCCAGGGGGCTGGCCCGGGGAGCTGTTTTTT
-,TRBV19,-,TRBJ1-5,CASSIDHQYSNQPQHF,TGTGCCAGTAGTATAGATCATCAGTATAGCAATCAGCCCCAGCATTTT
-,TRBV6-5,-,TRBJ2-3,CASRVRGQHTDTQYF,TGTGCCAGCAGGGTGAGGGGACAACACACAGATACGCAGTATTTT
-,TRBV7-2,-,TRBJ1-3,CAAQGFYGNTIYF,TGTGCCGCCCAGGGGTTCTACGGAAACACCATATATTTT
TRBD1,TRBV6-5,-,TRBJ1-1,CASGYDRDEAFF,TGTGCCAGCGGGTACGACAGGGATGAAGCTTTCTTT
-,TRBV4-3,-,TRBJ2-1,CASSQGTVYNEQFF,TGCGCCAGCAGCCAAGGAACTGTATACAATGAGCAGTTCTTC
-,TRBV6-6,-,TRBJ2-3,CASSYGGSTDTQYF,TGTGCCAGCAGTTACGGCGGTAGCACAGATACGCAGTATTTT
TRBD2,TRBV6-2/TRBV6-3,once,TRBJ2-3,CASSRGVAGGITDTQYF,TGTGCCAGCAGCCGAGGGGTAGCGGGGGGGATCACAGATACGCAGTATTTT